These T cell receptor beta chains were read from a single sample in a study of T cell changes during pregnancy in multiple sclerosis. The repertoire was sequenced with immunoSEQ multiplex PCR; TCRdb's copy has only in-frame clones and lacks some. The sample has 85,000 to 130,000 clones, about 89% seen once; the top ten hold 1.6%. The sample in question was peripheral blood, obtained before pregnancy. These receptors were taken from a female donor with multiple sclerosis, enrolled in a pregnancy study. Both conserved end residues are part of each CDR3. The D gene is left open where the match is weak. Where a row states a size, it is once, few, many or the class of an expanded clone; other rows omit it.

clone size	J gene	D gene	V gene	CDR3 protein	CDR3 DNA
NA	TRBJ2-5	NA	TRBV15	CATSRDGQGWETQYF	TGTGCCACCAGCAGAGATGGGCAGGGGTGGGAGACCCAGTACTTC
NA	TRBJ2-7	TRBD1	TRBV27	CASSRDSSYEQYF	TGTGCCAGCAGTAGGGACAGTTCCTACGAGCAGTACTTC
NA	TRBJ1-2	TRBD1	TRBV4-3	CASSQTGGGGYGYTF	TGCGCCAGCAGCCAGACAGGGGGCGGGGGCTATGGCTACACCTTC
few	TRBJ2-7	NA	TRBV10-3	CAISDVGTTTYEQYF	TGTGCCATCAGTGATGTGGGGACAACAACCTACGAGCAGTACTTC
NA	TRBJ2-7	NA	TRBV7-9	CASSLAGGGGEQYF	TGTGCCAGCAGCTTAGCAGGGGGAGGGGGGGAGCAGTACTTC
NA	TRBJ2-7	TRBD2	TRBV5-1	CASSLAPGREEQYF	TGCGCCAGCAGCTTGGCACCGGGGCGGGAGGAGCAGTACTTC
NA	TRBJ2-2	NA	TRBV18	CASSPLEGTGELFF	TGTGCCAGCTCACCATTGGAGGGCACCGGGGAGCTGTTTTTT
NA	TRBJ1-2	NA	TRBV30	CAWSPLRQRLPNYGYTF	TGTGCCTGGAGTCCCCTAAGACAGCGCCTTCCTAACTATGGCTACACCTTC
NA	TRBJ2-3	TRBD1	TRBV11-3	CASSLTGSTDTQYF	TGTGCCAGCAGCCTGACAGGGAGCACAGATACGCAGTATTTT
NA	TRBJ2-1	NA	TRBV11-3	CASSLGSGSSYNEQFF	TGTGCCAGCAGCTTAGGTTCGGGTAGCTCCTACAATGAGCAGTTCTTC
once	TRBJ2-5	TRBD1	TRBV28	CASSPGDRQQETQYF	TGTGCCAGCAGCCCGGGGGACAGGCAGCAAGAGACCCAGTACTTC
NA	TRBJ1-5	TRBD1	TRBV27	CASSSGQGAPGNQPQHF	TGTGCCAGCAGTTCGGGACAGGGGGCGCCGGGAAATCAGCCCCAGCATTTT
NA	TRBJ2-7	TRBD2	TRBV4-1	CASSQERALGSGATYEQYF	TGCGCCAGCAGCCAAGAGCGGGCTCTAGGTAGCGGGGCTACCTACGAGCAGTACTTC
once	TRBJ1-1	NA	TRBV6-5	CASRLQGASDTEAFF	TGTGCCAGCCGCCTTCAGGGAGCTAGCGACACTGAAGCTTTCTTT
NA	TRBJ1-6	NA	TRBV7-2	CASSLEGVGNSPLHF	TGTGCCAGCAGCTTAGAGGGGGTGGGGAATTCACCCCTCCACTTT
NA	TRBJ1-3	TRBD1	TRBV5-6	CASRTRGLGSGNTIYF	TGTGCCAGCAGGACGAGGGGGCTTGGCTCTGGAAACACCATATATTTT
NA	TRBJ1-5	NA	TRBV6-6	CASSYRDSNQPQHF	TGTGCCAGCAGTTACCGGGATAGCAATCAGCCCCAGCATTTT
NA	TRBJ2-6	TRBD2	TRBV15	CATSRDARLAGISGANVLTF	TGTGCCACCAGCAGAGACGCGAGGCTAGCGGGTATCTCTGGGGCCAACGTCCTGACTTTC
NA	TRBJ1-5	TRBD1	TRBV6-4	CAILQGTWQPQHF	TGTGCCATCCTACAGGGGACTTGGCAGCCCCAGCATTTT
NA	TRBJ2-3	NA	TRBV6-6	CAASRAGETPDTQYF	TGTGCCGCCAGCAGAGCCGGGGAAACCCCAGATACGCAGTATTTT
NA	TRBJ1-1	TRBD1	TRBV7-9	CASSPGQVNTEAFF	TGTGCCAGCAGCCCCGGACAGGTGAACACTGAAGCTTTCTTT
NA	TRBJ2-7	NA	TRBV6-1	CASSVGGNYEQYF	TGTGCCAGCAGTGTGGGGGGAAACTACGAGCAGTACTTC
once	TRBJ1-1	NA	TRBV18	CASSQTPMNTEAFF	TGTGCCAGCTCACAGACACCCATGAACACTGAAGCTTTCTTT
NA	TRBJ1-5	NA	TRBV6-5	CASSVARNQPQHF	TGTGCCAGCAGCGTCGCCAGGAATCAGCCCCAGCATTTT
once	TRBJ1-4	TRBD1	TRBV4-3	CASSQDLGQGTEKLFF	TGCGCCAGCAGCCAAGATCTGGGACAGGGAACTGAAAAACTGTTTTTT
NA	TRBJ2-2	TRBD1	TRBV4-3	CASSQNRGSTGELFF	TGCGCCAGCAGCCAAAACAGGGGTTCCACCGGGGAGCTGTTTTTT
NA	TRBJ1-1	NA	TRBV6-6	CASSYRGANTEAFF	TGTGCCAGCAGTTACCGCGGGGCGAACACTGAAGCTTTCTTT
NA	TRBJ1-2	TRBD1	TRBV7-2	CASSSPGQGAFGYTF	TGTGCCAGCAGCTCCCCGGGACAGGGGGCTTTTGGCTACACCTTC
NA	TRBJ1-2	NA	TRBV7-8	CASSPGVTYGYTF	TGTGCCAGCAGCCCAGGGGTTACCTATGGCTACACCTTC
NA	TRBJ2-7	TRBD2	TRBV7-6	CASTLGTGLAGGVEQYF	TGTGCCAGCACCTTAGGGACAGGCCTAGCGGGAGGTGTCGAGCAGTACTTC
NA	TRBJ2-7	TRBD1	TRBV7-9	CASSLATQGDEQYF	TGTGCCAGCAGCTTAGCCACCCAGGGGGACGAGCAGTACTTC
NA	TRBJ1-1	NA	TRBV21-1	CASSKPPEGRARSTEAFF	TGTGCCAGCAGCAAACCGCCGGAGGGGAGGGCCCGGAGCACTGAAGCTTTCTTT
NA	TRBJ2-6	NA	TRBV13	CASSPMPRGTGSGANVLTF	TGTGCCAGCAGCCCCATGCCGCGGGGTACTGGCTCTGGGGCCAACGTCCTGACTTTC
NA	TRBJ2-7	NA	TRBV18	CASSPVPGRSPYEQYF	TGTGCCAGCTCACCAGTCCCGGGAAGGAGCCCCTACGAGCAGTACTTC
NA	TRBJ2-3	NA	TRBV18	CASSPESTDTQYF	TGTGCCAGCTCACCAGAGAGCACAGATACGCAGTATTTT
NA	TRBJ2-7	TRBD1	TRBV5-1	CASSLPGQKYEQYF	TGCGCCAGCAGCTTGCCGGGACAGAAATACGAGCAGTACTTC
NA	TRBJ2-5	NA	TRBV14	CASSQVRGLGETQYF	TGTGCCAGCAGCCAAGTCCGGGGATTAGGGGAGACCCAGTACTTC
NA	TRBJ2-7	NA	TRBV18	CASSPSGAFSYEQYF	TGTGCCAGCTCACCTAGTGGGGCGTTCTCCTACGAGCAGTACTTC
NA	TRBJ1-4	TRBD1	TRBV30	CAWSTGDSREKLFF	TGTGCCTGGAGTACGGGGGACAGCCGGGAAAAACTGTTTTTT
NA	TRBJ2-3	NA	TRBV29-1	CSVRDITQYF	TGCAGCGTGAGGGACATTACGCAGTATTTT
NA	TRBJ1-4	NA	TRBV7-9	CASTSRGGHLNEKLFF	TGTGCCAGCACCTCTCGAGGGGGACACCTTAATGAAAAACTGTTTTTT
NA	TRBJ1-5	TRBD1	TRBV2	CASSRQGSQPQHF	TGTGCCAGCAGTAGACAGGGGAGTCAGCCCCAGCATTTT
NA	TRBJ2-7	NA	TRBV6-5	CASSEIAREQYF	TGTGCCAGCAGTGAGATCGCCCGCGAGCAGTACTTC
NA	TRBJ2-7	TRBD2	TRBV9	CASSPRTSGTYEQYF	TGTGCCAGCAGCCCGAGGACTAGCGGGACCTACGAGCAGTACTTC
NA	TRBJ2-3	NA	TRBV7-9	CASSLWQGGTDTQYF	TGTGCCAGCAGCTTATGGCAGGGCGGCACAGATACGCAGTATTTT
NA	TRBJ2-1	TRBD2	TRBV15	CATSRDGSGGTYNEQFF	TGTGCCACCAGCAGAGACGGGTCGGGGGGGACCTACAATGAGCAGTTCTTC
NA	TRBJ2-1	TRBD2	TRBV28	CASKRLAVHSYNEQFF	TGTGCCAGCAAAAGACTAGCGGTTCACTCCTACAATGAGCAGTTCTTC
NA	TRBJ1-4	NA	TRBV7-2	CASSRTAANEKLFF	TGTGCCAGCAGCCGAACAGCGGCTAATGAAAAACTGTTTTTT
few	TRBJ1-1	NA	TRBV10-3	CAIKSREDTEAFF	TGTGCCATCAAATCGAGGGAGGACACTGAAGCTTTCTTT
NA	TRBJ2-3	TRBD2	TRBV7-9	CASSFYRTSPTDTQYF	TGTGCCAGCAGCTTCTATCGGACTAGCCCCACAGATACGCAGTATTTT
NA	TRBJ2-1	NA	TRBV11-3	CASSLGSRVIPYNEQFF	TGTGCCAGCAGCTTAGGATCTAGAGTTATACCCTACAATGAGCAGTTCTTC